Below, one T cell receptor (beta chain) is given with its context. This entry is derived from a study of technical replicates of blood from several donors. Profiled with immunoSEQ multiplex PCR; TCRdb holds only in-frame clones, not every one. Here the sample spans over 55,000 clones, 87% being singletons. The germline CDR1 and CDR2 sequences are LNHDA and SQIVND (reference sequence). The CDR3 totals 13 residues. Trimming stripped 9 bases from V and 0 bases from J, with 11 bases between. The receptor comes from a human donor in good health. Some clones in this sample may be carry-over from other donors' samples. Sequencing was carried out using PBMCs. This chain uses TRBV19 with TRBJ1-1; D not resolved. In nucleotides, the CDR3 is TGTGCCAGCCGTGAACAGTTGAACACTGAAGCTTTCTTT. Amino acids: CASREQLNTEAFF.